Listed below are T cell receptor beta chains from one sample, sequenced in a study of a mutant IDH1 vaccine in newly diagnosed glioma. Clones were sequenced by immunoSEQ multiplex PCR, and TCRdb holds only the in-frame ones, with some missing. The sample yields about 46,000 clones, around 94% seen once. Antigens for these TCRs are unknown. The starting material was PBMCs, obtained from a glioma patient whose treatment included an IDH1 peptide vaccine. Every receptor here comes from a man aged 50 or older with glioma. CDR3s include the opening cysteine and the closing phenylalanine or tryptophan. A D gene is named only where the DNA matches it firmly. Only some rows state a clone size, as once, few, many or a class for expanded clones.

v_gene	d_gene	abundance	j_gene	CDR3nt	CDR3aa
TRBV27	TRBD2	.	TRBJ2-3	TGTGCCAGCAGTTTTATTGCTAGCGGGAGTCAGTACGATACGCAGTATTTT	CASSFIASGSQYDTQYF
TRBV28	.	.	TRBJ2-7	TGTGCCAGCAGTTCTCCGACGAGGGCCAACTACGAGCAGTACTTC	CASSSPTRANYEQYF
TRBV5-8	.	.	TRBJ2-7	TGTGCCAGCAGCTTGAGGGGAATCGCAAGACGTTACGAGCAGTACTTC	CASSLRGIARRYEQYF
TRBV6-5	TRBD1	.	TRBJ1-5	TGTGCCAGCAGTTACTCGAGACAGGGGAATCAGCCCCAGCATTTT	CASSYSRQGNQPQHF
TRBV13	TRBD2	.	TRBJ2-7	TGTGCCAGCAGCCGGGGACTAGCGGGGGTCTACGAGCAGTACTTC	CASSRGLAGVYEQYF
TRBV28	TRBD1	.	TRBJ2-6	TGTGCCAGCAGTTTCCCCGGGACAGCCTCTGGGGCCAACGTCCTGACTTTC	CASSFPGTASGANVLTF
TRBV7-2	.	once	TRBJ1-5	TGTGCCAGCAGCCCGGGGAGGGGAGCTTATCAGCCCCAGCATTTT	CASSPGRGAYQPQHF
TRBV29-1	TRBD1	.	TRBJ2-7	TGCAGCGTGCCCGGGGACAGGGGGGTTTACGAGCAGTACTTC	CSVPGDRGVYEQYF
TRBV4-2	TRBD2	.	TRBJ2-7	TGTGCCAGCAGCCAAGATAGGGGACTAGCGGGGTACGAGCAGTACTTC	CASSQDRGLAGYEQYF
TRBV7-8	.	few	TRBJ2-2	TGTGCCAGCAGCCACAGGTTATCCAGCACCGGGGAGCTGTTTTTT	CASSHRLSSTGELFF
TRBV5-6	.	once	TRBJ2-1	TGTGCCAGCAGCTCGGGACGCTTCTACAATGAGCAGTTCTTC	CASSSGRFYNEQFF
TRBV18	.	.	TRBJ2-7	TGTGCCAGCTCACCTGGGACTCGGTACGAGCAGTACTTC	CASSPGTRYEQYF
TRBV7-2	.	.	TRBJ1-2	TGTGCCAGCAGCTTAGAGGCAGGGAGTGCCACCTTC	CASSLEAGSATF
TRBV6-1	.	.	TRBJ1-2	TGTGCCAGCAGTGAATTGGCAGTCCCTGGGTACTATGGCTACACCTTC	CASSELAVPGYYGYTF
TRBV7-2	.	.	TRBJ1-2	TGTGCCAGCAGCTTACCCGGATATGGCTACACCTTC	CASSLPGYGYTF
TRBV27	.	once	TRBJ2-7	TGTGCCAGCAGTCCCCGCTTGCAGGGGATTCAGTACGAGCAGTACTTC	CASSPRLQGIQYEQYF
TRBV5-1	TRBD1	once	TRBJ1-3	TGCGCCAGCAGCTCCCAGGGGGCTGGAAACACCATATATTTT	CASSSQGAGNTIYF
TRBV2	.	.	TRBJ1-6	TGTGCCAGCAGTGGGTCAGGGATCGGGAATTCACCCCTCCACTTT	CASSGSGIGNSPLHF
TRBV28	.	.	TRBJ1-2	TGTGCCAGCAGTTTGTCGGACAGAAACTATGGCTACACCTTC	CASSLSDRNYGYTF
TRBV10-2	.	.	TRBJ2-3	TGCGCCAGCAGAGTCCCTGTGGCAGATACGCAGTATTTT	CASRVPVADTQYF
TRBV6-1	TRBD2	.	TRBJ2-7	TGTGCCAGCCCCCCGGGACTAGCGGGGGCTTGGGAGCAGTACTTC	CASPPGLAGAWEQYF
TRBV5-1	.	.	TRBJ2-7	TGTGCCAGCACTCGAGACCAGACGTTCTACGAGCAGTACTTC	CASTRDQTFYEQYF
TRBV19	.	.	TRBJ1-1	TGTGCCACCTCTGATACTGGTATAGGGGGGAACACTGAAGCTTTCTTT	CATSDTGIGGNTEAFF
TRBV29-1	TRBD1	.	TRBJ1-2	TGCAGCGCTGGACAGGGGGCGGATGGCTACACCTTC	CSAGQGADGYTF
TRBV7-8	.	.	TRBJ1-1	TGTGCCAGCAGCCGGAGGACAGTGAACACTGAAGCTTTCTTT	CASSRRTVNTEAFF
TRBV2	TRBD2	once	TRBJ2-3	TGTGCCAGCAGTGACCTAGCGGGAGTCGATACGCAGTATTTT	CASSDLAGVDTQYF
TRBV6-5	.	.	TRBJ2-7	TGTGCCAGCAGTTCATATGGAGATAGCCCCCCCTACGAGCAGTACTTC	CASSSYGDSPPYEQYF
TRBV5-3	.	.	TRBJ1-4	TGTGCCAGAACCCACAGGACGAGTGAAAAACTGTTTTTT	CARTHRTSEKLFF
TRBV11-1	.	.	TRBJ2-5	TGTGCCAGCAGTATCGACAGGAGTCAAGAGACCCAGTACTTC	CASSIDRSQETQYF
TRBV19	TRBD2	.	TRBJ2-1	TGTGCCAGTAAACGACTAGCGGGAAACAATGAGCAGTTCTTC	CASKRLAGNNEQFF
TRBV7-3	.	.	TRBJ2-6	TGTGCCAGCAGCCCCGACGAGAGGGCTGGGGCCAACGTCCTGACTTTC	CASSPDERAGANVLTF
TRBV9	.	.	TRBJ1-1	TGTGCCAGCAGCGTAGACGCAGGGATGAACACTGAAGCTTTCTTT	CASSVDAGMNTEAFF
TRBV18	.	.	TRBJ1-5	TGTGCCAGCTCACCAAGGGGGGTCAGCAATCAGCCCCAGCATTTT	CASSPRGVSNQPQHF
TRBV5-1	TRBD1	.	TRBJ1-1	TGCGCCAGCAGCGTAGGACAGGGGGCGAGAACTGAAGCTTTCTTT	CASSVGQGARTEAFF
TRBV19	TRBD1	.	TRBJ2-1	TGTGCCAGTAGCCTCGACAGGGTCAGGTCTGATGAGCAGTTCTTC	CASSLDRVRSDEQFF
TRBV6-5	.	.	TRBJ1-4	TGTGCCAGCCGGGGTCCGACTAATGAAAAACTGTTTTTT	CASRGPTNEKLFF
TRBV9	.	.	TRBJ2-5	TGTGCCAGCAGCGTAGCCCATGAGACCCAGTACTTC	CASSVAHETQYF
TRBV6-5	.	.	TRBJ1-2	TGTGCCAGCAGCAAAAACGGGGATGGCTACACCTTC	CASSKNGDGYTF
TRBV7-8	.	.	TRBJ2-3	TGTGCCAGCAGCCTAGTCTGGGACTTCCCTAGAGAGGCAGATACGCAGTATTTT	CASSLVWDFPREADTQYF
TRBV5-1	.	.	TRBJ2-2	TGCGCCAGCAGCAATGGCAGGGGGGTCCCGGAGGAGCTGTTTTTT	CASSNGRGVPEELFF
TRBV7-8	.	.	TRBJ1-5	TGTGCCAGCAGCTTAGAAGGTTTCCAGCCCCAGCATTTT	CASSLEGFQPQHF
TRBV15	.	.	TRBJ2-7	TGTGCCACCAGCAGAGATCCACAGGGCTACGAGCAGTACTTC	CATSRDPQGYEQYF